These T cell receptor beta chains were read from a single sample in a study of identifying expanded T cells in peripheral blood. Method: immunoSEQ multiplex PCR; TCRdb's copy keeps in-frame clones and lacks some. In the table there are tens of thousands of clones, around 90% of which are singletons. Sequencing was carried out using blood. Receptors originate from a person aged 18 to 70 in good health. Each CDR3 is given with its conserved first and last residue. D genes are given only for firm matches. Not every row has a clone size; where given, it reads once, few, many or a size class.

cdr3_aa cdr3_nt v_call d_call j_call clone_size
CASSYWDRPYEQYF TGTGCCAGCAGCTATTGGGACAGGCCCTACGAGCAGTACTTC TRBV7-8 TRBD1 TRBJ2-7 -
CASSSTGGSGNTIYF TGTGCCAGCAGCTCAACAGGGGGCTCTGGAAACACCATATATTTT TRBV7-9 TRBD1 TRBJ1-3 few
CASSLYGGSVRDEQFF TGTGCCAGCAGCCTCTACGGGGGTAGCGTTAGGGATGAGCAGTTCTTC TRBV4-2 - TRBJ2-1 -
CASSDSGANVLTF TGTGCCAGCAGTGACTCTGGGGCCAACGTCCTGACTTTC TRBV6-6 - TRBJ2-6 -
CASSQGFGFYEQYF TGCGCCAGCAGCCAAGGATTTGGGTTCTACGAGCAGTACTTC TRBV4-1 - TRBJ2-7 -
CASSPRGSTGAQPQHF TGTGCCAGCAGCCCCCGGGGCTCGACAGGGGCCCAGCCCCAGCATTTT TRBV7-9 TRBD1 TRBJ1-5 once
CASSLGFEKLFF TGTGCCAGCAGCCTTGGATTCGAAAAACTGTTTTTT TRBV7-2 - TRBJ1-4 -
CAISGTGEVGELFF TGTGCCATCAGTGGGACAGGGGAGGTCGGGGAGCTGTTTTTT TRBV10-3 TRBD1 TRBJ2-2 -
CASSQDYLADTQYF TGTGCCAGCAGCCAAGATTATCTGGCAGATACGCAGTATTTT TRBV14 - TRBJ2-3 -
CASSVGTGGTEAFF TGTGCCAGTAGTGTGGGGACAGGGGGCACTGAAGCTTTCTTT TRBV19 TRBD1 TRBJ1-1 -
CASSEQEGNQPQHF TGTGCCAGCAGTGAGCAGGAGGGAAATCAGCCCCAGCATTTT TRBV2 - TRBJ1-5 once
CASSIGGTGSNQPQHF TGTGCCAGTAGTATAGGAGGGACAGGGAGCAATCAGCCCCAGCATTTT TRBV19 TRBD1 TRBJ1-5 -
CASSLSVGYYEQYF TGCGCCAGCAGCCTGTCCGTGGGCTACTACGAGCAGTACTTC TRBV4-3 - TRBJ2-7 few
CASSWTVAGVNNEQFF TGTGCCAGCAGCTGGACCGTAGCGGGGGTCAACAATGAGCAGTTCTTC TRBV5-6 TRBD2 TRBJ2-1 -
CASSEQGAVEQYF TGTGCCAGCAGTGAGCAGGGGGCCGTCGAGCAGTACTTC TRBV2 TRBD1 TRBJ2-7 -
CASSRGREEQYF TGTGCCAGTAGTAGGGGGCGGGAGGAGCAGTATTTT TRBV19 TRBD2 TRBJ2-3 -
CASSPRMGSGNTIYF TGCGCCAGCAGCCCACGCATGGGCTCGGGAAACACCATATATTTT TRBV4-1 - TRBJ1-3 -
CASSATGVGYEQYF TGTGCCAGCAGCGCTACAGGGGTGGGGTACGAGCAGTACTTC TRBV9 TRBD1 TRBJ2-7 -
CATSRTVNVDTEAFF TGTGCCACCAGCAGAACAGTGAATGTGGACACTGAAGCTTTCTTT TRBV15 - TRBJ1-1 -
CASSEYNEQFF TGTGCCAGCAGTGAATACAATGAGCAGTTCTTC TRBV25-1 - TRBJ2-1 -
CASSVRTDTGELFF TGTGCCAGCAGTGTACGGACCGACACCGGGGAGCTGTTTTTT TRBV2 - TRBJ2-2 -
CASSQQLLGIQYF TGTGCCAGCAGCCAGCAGTTGTTGGGCATTCAGTACTTC TRBV14 - TRBJ2-4 -
CASSPRRDVDTEAFF TGTGCCAGCTCACCACGTAGGGACGTGGACACTGAAGCTTTCTTT TRBV18 - TRBJ1-1 -
CASSQQGRSGNTIYF TGTGCCAGCAGCCAGCAGGGGCGGTCCGGAAACACCATATATTTT TRBV7-2 - TRBJ1-3 -
CASSRAGRGNTIYF TGTGCCAGCAGTCGGGCAGGGCGAGGAAACACCATATATTTT TRBV7-2 - TRBJ1-3 -
CASSSFSRTSPADTQYF TGTGCCAGCAGCTCATTTTCTAGGACTAGTCCTGCAGATACGCAGTATTTT TRBV7-6 TRBD2 TRBJ2-3 -
CASSTDRGRGGYTF TGTGCCAGCAGCACGGACAGGGGACGAGGAGGCTACACCTTC TRBV7-9 TRBD1 TRBJ1-2 -
CASSPRVTGYDGYTF TGCGCCAGCAGCCCGAGAGTGACAGGGTATGATGGCTACACCTTC TRBV5-1 TRBD1 TRBJ1-2 -
CASSLRSSYEQYF TGTGCCAGCAGTCTACGAAGCTCCTACGAGCAGTACTTC TRBV6-1 - TRBJ2-7 -
CASSGGFGTEAFF TGTGCCAGCAGCGGGGGTTTTGGCACTGAAGCTTTCTTT TRBV9 - TRBJ1-1 -
CASSQDLGSVSTGELFF TGCGCCAGCAGCCAAGATTTAGGTTCAGTTTCCACCGGGGAGCTGTTTTTT TRBV4-1 - TRBJ2-2 -
CASSLMPGRETQYF TGTGCCAGCAGCTTAATGCCCGGACGGGAGACCCAGTACTTC TRBV7-3 - TRBJ2-5 -
CASSASDRGWSEAFF TGTGCCAGCAGCGCGTCGGACAGGGGGTGGTCTGAAGCTTTCTTT TRBV9 TRBD1 TRBJ1-1 -
CASSPGTVQETQYF TGCGCCAGCAGCCCCGGGACAGTCCAAGAGACCCAGTACTTC TRBV5-1 TRBD1 TRBJ2-5 once
CASSLGSSYNEQFF TGTGCCAGCAGCTTGGGGTCCAGTTACAATGAGCAGTTCTTC TRBV7-3 - TRBJ2-1 once
CASSYSTGHTGELFF TGTGCCAGCAGTTACTCGACGGGCCACACCGGGGAGCTGTTTTTT TRBV6-6 - TRBJ2-2 -
CASSEARGGSSGNTIYF TGTGCCAGCAGTGAAGCTCGAGGGGGGAGCTCTGGAAACACCATATATTTT TRBV6-1 - TRBJ1-3 -
CASMDRGLSNQPQHF TGTGCCAGTATGGACAGGGGACTTAGCAATCAGCCCCAGCATTTT TRBV19 TRBD1 TRBJ1-5 -
CASRFELVQETQYF TGCGCCAGCAGATTCGAACTAGTCCAGGAGACCCAGTACTTC TRBV5-1 - TRBJ2-5 -
CASSFADGETQYF TGTGCCAGCAGCTTTGCCGACGGTGAGACCCAGTACTTC TRBV7-9 - TRBJ2-5 -
CASSLVAGVGELFF TGTGCCAGCAGCTTAGTTGCGGGGGTCGGGGAGCTGTTTTTT TRBV11-2 TRBD2 TRBJ2-2 -
CAWSGIRQGIMNTEAFF TGTGCCTGGAGTGGGATTCGACAGGGTATCATGAACACTGAAGCTTTCTTT TRBV30 TRBD1 TRBJ1-1 few
CASSEAKTQGPYGYTF TGTGCCAGCAGTGAAGCGAAAACACAGGGTCCCTATGGCTACACCTTC TRBV2 - TRBJ1-2 -
CASSPRGDSYNSPLHF TGTGCCAGCAGCCCAAGGGGGGACAGCTATAATTCACCCCTCCACTTT TRBV7-9 TRBD1 TRBJ1-6 -